This TCR beta chain was sequenced in a study of T-cell memory formation after mild COVID-19. Study as a whole: Clusters were largely donor specific.

This clonotype was detected many times. TCRdb re-called the 5' RACE reads through MiXCR, storing one row per CDR3 protein. The repertoire holds almost 250,000 distinct CDR3 sequences, with less than 20% as singletons. This CDR3 region has 16 residues. V was clipped by 4 bases and J by 5 bases; unmatched bases: 10. Germline V lookup: CDR1 SGHRS, CDR2 YFSETQ. Sequencing used PBMCs or a T cell subset sorted from them (not recorded which). The chain carries TRBV5-1 and TRBJ2-3; 10 bases are a match to TRBD2. This receptor was obtained from an adult woman who had mild COVID-19 (a few samples of this study predate the infection). Cell type and time point are not known. CDR3: CASSEGSSGGGDTQYF. CDR3 nucleotides: TGCGCCAGCAGCGAGGGCTCTAGCGGGGGAGGAGATACGCAGTATTTT.